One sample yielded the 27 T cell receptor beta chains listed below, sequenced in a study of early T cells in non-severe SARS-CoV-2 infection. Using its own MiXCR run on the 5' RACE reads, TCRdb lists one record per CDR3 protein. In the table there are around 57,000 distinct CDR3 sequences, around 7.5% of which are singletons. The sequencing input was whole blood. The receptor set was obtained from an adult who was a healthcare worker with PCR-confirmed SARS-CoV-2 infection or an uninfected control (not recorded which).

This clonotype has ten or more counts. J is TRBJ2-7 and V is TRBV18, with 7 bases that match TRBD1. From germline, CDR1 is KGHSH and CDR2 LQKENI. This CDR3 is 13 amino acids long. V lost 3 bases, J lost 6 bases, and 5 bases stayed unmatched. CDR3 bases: TGTGCCAGCTCACCCAAAGACAGGGTCGAGCAGTACTTC. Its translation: CASSPKDRVEQYF.

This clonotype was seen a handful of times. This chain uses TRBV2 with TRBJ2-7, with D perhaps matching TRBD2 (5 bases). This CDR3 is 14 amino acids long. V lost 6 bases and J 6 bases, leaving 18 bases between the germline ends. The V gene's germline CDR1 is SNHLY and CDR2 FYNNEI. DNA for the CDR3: TGTGCCAGCAGGGAGGACCTCACCCCTACCGAGCAGTACTTC. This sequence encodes CASREDLTPTEQYF.

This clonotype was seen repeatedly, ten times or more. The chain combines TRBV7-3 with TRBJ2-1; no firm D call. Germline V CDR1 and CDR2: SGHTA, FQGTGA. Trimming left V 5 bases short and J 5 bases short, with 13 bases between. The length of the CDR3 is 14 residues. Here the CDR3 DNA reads TGTGCCAGCAGCCCTAACGGCCTCGACAATGAGCAGTTCTTC. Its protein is CASSPNGLDNEQFF. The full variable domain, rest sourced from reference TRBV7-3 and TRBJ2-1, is GAGVSQTPSNKVTEKGKYVELRCDPISGHTALYWYRQSLGQGPEFLIYFQGTGAADDSGLPNDRFFAVRPEGSVSTLKIQRTERGDSAVYLCASSPNGLDNEQFFGPGTRLTVL.

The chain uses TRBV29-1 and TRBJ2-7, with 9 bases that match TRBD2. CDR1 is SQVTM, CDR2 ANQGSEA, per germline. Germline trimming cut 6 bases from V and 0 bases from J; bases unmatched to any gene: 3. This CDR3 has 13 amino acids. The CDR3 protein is CSVSSGISYEQYF. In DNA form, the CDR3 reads TGCAGCGTCTCTAGCGGGATCTCCTACGAGCAGTACTTC.

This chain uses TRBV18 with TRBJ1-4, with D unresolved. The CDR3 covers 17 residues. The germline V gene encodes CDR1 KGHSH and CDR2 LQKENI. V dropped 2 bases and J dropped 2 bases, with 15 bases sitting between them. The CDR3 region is CASSPGSPMTTNEKLFF. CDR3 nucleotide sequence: TGTGCCAGCTCACCAGGCTCCCCGATGACTACTAATGAAAAACTGTTTTTT.

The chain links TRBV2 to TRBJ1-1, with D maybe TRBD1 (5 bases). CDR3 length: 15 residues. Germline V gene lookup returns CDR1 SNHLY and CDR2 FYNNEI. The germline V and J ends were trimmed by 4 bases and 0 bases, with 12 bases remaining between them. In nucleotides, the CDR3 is TGTGCCAGCAGTGTGGTCGGGGGTTTGAACACTGAAGCTTTCTTT. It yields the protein CASSVVGGLNTEAFF.

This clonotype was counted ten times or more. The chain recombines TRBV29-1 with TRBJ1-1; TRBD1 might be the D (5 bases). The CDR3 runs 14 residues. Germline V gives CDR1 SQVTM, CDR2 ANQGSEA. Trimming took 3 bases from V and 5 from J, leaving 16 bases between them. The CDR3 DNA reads TGCAGCGTTGAGAAGACCAGGGCGGGGACTGAAGCTTTCTTT. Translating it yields CSVEKTRAGTEAFF. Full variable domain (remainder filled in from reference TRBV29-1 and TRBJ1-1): SAVISQKPSRDICQRGTSLTIQCQVDSQVTMMFWYRQQPGQSLTLIATANQGSEATYESGFVIDKFPISRPNLTFSTLTVSNMSPEDSSIYLCSVEKTRAGTEAFFGQGTRLTVV.

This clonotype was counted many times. The CDR3 DNA is TGTGCCAGCAGTTTATCCAGGGTAGCCAATCAGCCCCAGCATTTT. Protein sequence: CASSLSRVANQPQHF. J is TRBJ1-5 and V is TRBV27; D is possibly TRBD1 (5 bases). V dropped 0 bases and J dropped 3 bases, with 9 bases sitting between them. The CDR3 consists of 15 residues. Germline V CDR1 and CDR2: MNHEY, SMNVEV (reference sequence).

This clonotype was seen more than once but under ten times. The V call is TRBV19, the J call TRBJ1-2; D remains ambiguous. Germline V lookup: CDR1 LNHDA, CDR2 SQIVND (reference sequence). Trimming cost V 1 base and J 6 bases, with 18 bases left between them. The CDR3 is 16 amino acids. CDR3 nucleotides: TGTGCCAGTAGTATAGCGGGGTCTTGGGGTGGGGATGGCTACACCTTC. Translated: CASSIAGSWGGDGYTF.

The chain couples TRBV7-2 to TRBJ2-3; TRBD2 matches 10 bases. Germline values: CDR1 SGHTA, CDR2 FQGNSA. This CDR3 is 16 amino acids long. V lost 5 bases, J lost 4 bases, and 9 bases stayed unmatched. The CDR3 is CASSRNSGGKPDTQYF. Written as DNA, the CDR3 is TGTGCCAGCAGCCGGAATAGCGGGGGGAAGCCAGATACGCAGTATTTT.

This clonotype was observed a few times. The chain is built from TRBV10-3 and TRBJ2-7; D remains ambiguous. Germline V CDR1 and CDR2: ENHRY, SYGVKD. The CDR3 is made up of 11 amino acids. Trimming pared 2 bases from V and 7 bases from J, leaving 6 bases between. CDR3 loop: CAISEGWEQYF. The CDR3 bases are TGTGCCATCAGTGAGGGTTGGGAGCAGTACTTC.

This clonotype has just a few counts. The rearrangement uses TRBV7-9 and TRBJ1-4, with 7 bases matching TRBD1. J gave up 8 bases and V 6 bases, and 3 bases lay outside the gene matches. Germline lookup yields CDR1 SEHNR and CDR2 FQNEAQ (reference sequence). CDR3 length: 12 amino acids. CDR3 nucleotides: TGTGCCAGCAGGGAGACAGGGGAAAAACTGTTTTTT. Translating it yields CASRETGEKLFF.

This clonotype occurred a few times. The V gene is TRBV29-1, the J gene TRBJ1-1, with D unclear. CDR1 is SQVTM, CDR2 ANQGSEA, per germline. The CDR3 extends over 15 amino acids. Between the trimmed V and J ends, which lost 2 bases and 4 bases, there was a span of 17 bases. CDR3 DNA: TGCAGCGTTGAACGGGGTCCGTCTCTTCGCACTGAAGCTTTCTTT. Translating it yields CSVERGPSLRTEAFF.

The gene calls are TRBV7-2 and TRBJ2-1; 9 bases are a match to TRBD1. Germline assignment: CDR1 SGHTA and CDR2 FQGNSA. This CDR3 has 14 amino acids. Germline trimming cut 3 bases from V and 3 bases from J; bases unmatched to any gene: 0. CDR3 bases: TGTGCCAGCAGCTTGGGACAGGGCTACAATGAGCAGTTCTTC. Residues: CASSLGQGYNEQFF.

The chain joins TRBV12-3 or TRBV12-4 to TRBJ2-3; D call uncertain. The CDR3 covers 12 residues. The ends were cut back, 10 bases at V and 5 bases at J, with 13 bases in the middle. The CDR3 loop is CATQASGDTQYF. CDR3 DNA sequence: TGTGCCACCCAGGCAAGTGGAGATACGCAGTATTTT.

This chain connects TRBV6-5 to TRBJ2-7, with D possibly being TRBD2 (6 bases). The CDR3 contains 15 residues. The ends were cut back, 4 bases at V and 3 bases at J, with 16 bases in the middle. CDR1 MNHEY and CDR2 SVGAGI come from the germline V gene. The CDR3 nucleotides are TGTGCCAGCAGTTCTCCGGGAGCATCGCACTACGAGCAGTACTTC. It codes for CASSSPGASHYEQYF.

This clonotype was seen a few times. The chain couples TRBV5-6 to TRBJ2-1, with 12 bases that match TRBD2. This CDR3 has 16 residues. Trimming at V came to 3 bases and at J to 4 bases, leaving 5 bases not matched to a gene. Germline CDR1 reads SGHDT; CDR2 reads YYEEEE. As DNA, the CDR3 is TGTGCCAGCAGCTACCGGACTAGCGGGGATTACAATGAGCAGTTCTTC. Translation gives CASSYRTSGDYNEQFF. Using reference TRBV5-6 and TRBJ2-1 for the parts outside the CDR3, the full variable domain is DAGVTQSPTHLIKTRGQQVTLRCSPKSGHDTVSWYQQALGQGPQFIFQYYEEEERQRGNFPDRFSGHQFPNYSSELNVNALLLGDSALYLCASSYRTSGDYNEQFFGPGTRLTVL.

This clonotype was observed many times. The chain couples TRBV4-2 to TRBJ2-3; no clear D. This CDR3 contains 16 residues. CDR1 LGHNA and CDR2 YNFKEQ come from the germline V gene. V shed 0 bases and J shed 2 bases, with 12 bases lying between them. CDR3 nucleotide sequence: TGTGCCAGCAGCCAAGATCTGGCCTCCTACACAGATACGCAGTATTTT. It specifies CASSQDLASYTDTQYF.

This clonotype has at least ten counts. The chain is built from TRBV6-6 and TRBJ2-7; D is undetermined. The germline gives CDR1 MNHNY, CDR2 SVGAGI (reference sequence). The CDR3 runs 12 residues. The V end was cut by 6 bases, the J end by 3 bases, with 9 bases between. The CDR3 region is CASSEKLYEQYF. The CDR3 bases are TGTGCCAGCAGCGAAAAGCTCTACGAGCAGTACTTC.

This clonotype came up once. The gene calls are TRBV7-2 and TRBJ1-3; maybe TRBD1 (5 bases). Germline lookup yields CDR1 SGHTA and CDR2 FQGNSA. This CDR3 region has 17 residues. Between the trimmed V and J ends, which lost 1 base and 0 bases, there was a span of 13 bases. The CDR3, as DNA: TGTGCCAGCAGCTTAGTCCGACAGCGCCCCTCTGGAAACACCATATATTTT. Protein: CASSLVRQRPSGNTIYF.

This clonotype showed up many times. CDR3 nucleotide sequence: TGTGCCAGCAGCTTGGTTGACAGTTACACTGAAGCTTTCTTT. Translating gives CASSLVDSYTEAFF. The chain uses TRBV5-6 and TRBJ1-1; the D gene is possibly TRBD1 (5 bases). Looked up from germline, CDR1 is SGHDT and CDR2 is YYEEEE. The CDR3 consists of 14 residues. Trimming removed 0 bases at V and 3 bases at J, with 9 bases between.

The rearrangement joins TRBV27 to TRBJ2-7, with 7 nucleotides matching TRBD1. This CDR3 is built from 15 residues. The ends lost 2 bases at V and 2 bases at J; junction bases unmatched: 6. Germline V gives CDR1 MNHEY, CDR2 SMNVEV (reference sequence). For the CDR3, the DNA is TGTGCCAGCAGTTTAGATGCAGGGGGAGCCTACGAGCAGTACTTC. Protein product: CASSLDAGGAYEQYF.

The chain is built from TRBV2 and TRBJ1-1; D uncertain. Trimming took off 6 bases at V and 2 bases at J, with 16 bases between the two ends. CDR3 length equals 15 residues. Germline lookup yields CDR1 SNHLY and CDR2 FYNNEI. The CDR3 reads CASSQQQQQNTEAFF. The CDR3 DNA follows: TGTGCCAGCAGCCAACAACAACAGCAAAACACTGAAGCTTTCTTT.

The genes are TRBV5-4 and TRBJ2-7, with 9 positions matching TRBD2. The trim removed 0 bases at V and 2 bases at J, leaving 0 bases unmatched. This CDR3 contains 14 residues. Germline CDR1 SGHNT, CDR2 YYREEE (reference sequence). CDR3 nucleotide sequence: TGTGCCAGCAGCTTGGTAGCGGGGGCCTACGAGCAGTACTTC. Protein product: CASSLVAGAYEQYF.

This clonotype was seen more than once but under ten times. Written as DNA, the CDR3 is TGCGCCAGCAAGGGGACAGAAAAAAACATTCAGTACTTC. This gives the protein CASKGTEKNIQYF. The chain links TRBV10-1 to TRBJ2-4, with 7 bases identical to TRBD1. CDR3 length equals 13 residues. Germline-derived CDR1 and CDR2 are WNHNN and SYGVQD (reference sequence). J lost 4 bases, V lost 7 bases, and 4 bases had no gene match.

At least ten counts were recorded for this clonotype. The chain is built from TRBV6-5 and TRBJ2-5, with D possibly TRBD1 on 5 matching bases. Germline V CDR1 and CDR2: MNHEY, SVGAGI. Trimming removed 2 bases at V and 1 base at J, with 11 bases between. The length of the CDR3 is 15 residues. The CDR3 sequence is CASSYVAGFQETQYF. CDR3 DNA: TGTGCCAGCAGTTACGTGGCAGGGTTCCAAGAGACCCAGTACTTC.

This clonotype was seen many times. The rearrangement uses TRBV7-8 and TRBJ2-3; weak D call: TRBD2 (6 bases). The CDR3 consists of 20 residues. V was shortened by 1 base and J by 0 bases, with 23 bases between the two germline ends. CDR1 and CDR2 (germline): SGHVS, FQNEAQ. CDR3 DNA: TGTGCCAGCAGCTTAGTTCCATCGGCGGGATCGTTCTCTAGCACAGATACGCAGTATTTT. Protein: CASSLVPSAGSFSSTDTQYF. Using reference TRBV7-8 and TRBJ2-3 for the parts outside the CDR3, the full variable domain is GAGVSQSPRYKVAKRGQDVALRCDPISGHVSLFWYQQALGQGPEFLTYFQNEAQLDKSGLPSDRFFAERPEGSVSTLKIQRTQQEDSAVYLCASSLVPSAGSFSSTDTQYFGPGTRLTVL.